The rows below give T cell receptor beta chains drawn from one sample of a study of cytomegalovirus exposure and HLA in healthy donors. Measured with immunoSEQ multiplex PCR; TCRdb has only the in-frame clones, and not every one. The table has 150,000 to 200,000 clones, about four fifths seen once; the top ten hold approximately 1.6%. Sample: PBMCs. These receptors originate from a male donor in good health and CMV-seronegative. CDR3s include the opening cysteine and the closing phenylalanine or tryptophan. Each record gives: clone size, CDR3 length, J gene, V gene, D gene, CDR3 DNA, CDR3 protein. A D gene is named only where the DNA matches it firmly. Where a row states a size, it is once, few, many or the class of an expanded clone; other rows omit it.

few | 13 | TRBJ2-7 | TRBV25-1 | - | TGTGCCAGCAGTGGGCCGCAGAGAAGGGGGCAGTACTTC | CASSGPQRRGQYF
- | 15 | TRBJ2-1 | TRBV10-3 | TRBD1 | TGTGCCATCAACCCCGGGACAGGGGCCTACAATGAGCAGTTCTTC | CAINPGTGAYNEQFF
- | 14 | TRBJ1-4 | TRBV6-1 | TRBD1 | TGTGCCAGCAGGGGGACAGCAACTAATGAAAAACTGTTTTTT | CASRGTATNEKLFF
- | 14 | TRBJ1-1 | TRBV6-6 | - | TGTGCCAGCAGTGTAGTCTTGACAACAGTTGAAGCTTTCTTT | CASSVVLTTVEAFF
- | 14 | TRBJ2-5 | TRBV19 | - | TGTGCCAGTAGTCGCCGACAGATCCAAGAGACCCAGTACTTC | CASSRRQIQETQYF
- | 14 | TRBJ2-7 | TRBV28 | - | TGTGCCAGCAACGAACTGCAGGGGTGGTACGAGCAGTACTTC | CASNELQGWYEQYF
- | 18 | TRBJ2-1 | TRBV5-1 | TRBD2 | TGCGCCAGCAGCTTGCCGGGGGCGGGCGGGGGGGGATCCAATGAGCAGTTCTTC | CASSLPGAGGGGSNEQFF
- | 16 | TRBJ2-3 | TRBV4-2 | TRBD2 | TGTGCCAGCAGCTCTACTAGCGGGGGGGCCACAGATACGCAGTATTTT | CASSSTSGGATDTQYF
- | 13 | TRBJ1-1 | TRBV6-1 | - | TGTGCCAGCAGTGTACAGGGTTACGATGAAGCTTTCTTT | CASSVQGYDEAFF
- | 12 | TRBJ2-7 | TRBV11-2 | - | TGTGCCAGCAGTCTGGGGAGGTACGAGCAGTACTTC | CASSLGRYEQYF
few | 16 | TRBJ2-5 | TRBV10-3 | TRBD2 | TGTGCCATCAGTGCGGGACTAGCGGGATCCTTAGAGACCCAGTACTTC | CAISAGLAGSLETQYF